Detailed here is one T cell receptor beta chain. The entry originates in a study of shared clonotypes between healthy human individuals. Here immunoSEQ multiplex PCR was the method, and the copy in TCRdb shows in-frame clones only, minus some. The table lists about 450,000 clones, around 80% of them singletons, with roughly 12% in the top ten. CDR3 length: 13 residues. V lost 0 bases, J lost 7 bases, and 9 bases lay in between. CDR1 and CDR2 (germline): LNHDA, SQIVND (reference sequence). Source material: PBMCs. The chain is built from TRBV19 and TRBJ1-1; D is uncertain. The receptor was derived from a woman aged 40 to 55 in good health. Some clones in this sample may be carry-over from other donors' samples. CDR3 residues: CASSIDLLGEAFF. The CDR3 bases are TGTGCCAGTAGTATAGACCTCCTCGGTGAAGCTTTCTTT.